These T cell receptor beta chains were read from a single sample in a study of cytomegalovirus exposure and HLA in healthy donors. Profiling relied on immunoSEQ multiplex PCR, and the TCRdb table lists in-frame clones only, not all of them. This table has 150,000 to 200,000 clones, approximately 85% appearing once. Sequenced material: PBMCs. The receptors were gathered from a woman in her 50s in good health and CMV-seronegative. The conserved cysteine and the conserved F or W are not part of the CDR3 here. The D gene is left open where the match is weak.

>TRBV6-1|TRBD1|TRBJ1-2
ASTRDRGLYGYT
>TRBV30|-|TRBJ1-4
APKQENEKLF
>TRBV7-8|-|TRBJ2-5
ASSLMGGDRETQY
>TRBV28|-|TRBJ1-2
ASGGQFGQGNYGYT
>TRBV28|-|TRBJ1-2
ASVIGGESYGYT
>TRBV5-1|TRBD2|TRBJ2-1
ASSLGLASSYNEQF
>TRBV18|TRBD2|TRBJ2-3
ASSPLSGGRPSTDTQY
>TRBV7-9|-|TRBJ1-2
ASSKDSPYGYT
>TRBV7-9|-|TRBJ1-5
ASSFGGADQPQH
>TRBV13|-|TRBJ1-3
ASTLGTLRNTIY
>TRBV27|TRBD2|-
ASTGSGSAHEQY
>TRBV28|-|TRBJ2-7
ASTPRQVSYEQY
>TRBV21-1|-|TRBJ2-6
ASSIPSSGANVLT
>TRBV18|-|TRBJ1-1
ASSPGTTRNTEAF
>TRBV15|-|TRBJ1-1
ATSREPRGRTEAF
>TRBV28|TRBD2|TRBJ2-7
ASTGAGGLSYEQY
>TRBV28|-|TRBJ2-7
ASSPQRYEQY
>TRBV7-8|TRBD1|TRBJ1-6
ASSSRTGGAWDRNSPLH
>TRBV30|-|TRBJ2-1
AWVGGTGGNNEQF
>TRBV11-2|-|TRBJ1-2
ASSWGGVGYGYT
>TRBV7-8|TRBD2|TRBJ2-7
ASSFSGYSYEQY
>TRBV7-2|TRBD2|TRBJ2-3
ASSLGSGRADTQY
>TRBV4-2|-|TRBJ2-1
ASSATVSSYNEQF
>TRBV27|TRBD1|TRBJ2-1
ASSSGQEQF
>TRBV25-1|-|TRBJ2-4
ASSEWGDGKNIQY
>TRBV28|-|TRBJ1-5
ASSLILNQPQH
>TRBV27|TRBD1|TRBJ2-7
ASSFRRDRGLYEQY
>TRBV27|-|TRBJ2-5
ASSQRSYQETQY
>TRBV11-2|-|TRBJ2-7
ASSPPGKVEQY
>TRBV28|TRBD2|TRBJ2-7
ASSSPGLAGGSEQY
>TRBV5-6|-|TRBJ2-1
ASSLREAETQV
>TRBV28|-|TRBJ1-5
ASTSPGDRNQPQH
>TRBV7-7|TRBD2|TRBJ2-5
ASSSGTSGRASRETQY
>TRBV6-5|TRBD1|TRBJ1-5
ATKQGTQPQH
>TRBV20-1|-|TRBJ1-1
SAHVGGAAF
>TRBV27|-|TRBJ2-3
ASRPISGTSTDTQY
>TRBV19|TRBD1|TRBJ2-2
ASSLTGGIGGELF
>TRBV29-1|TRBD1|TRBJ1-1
SAGVGGQGPF
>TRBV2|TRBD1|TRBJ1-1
ASGTGSGLAF
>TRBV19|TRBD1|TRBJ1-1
ASSPDRDTEAF
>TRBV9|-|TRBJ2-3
ASSVALGVGDTQY